The entry below describes one T cell receptor (beta chain). Its recognized antigen is unknown. There are no base qualities to consult, and no much larger clone falls within one base. This sample stems from a study of T cell responses to AZD1222 COVID-19 vaccine (dated by TCRdb to the early 2020s). For the wider study: AZD1222 recipients given second doses at about 4 weeks or at about 12 weeks were pooled, since spike-specific TCR depth and breadth were not found to differ between the two schedules. TCR sequencing was performed for about 240 trial participants, of whom about 200 were given two doses of AZD1222 and around 25 were given two doses of MenACWY control vaccine. Enrollment into the trials was organized by age into subgroups of 18-55, 56-69 and 70-plus years, and those subgroups contained roughly 150, 30 and 60 TCR-sequenced participants, respectively.

Overall results and qualifications from the work: Conclusions about previously exposed vaccinees were limited because only a handful of AZD1222 recipients were SARS-CoV-2 seropositive at baseline. Nearly half of unique spike-specific TCRs reportedly recognized epitopes outside regions mutated in the B.1.351 and B.1.1.7 variants. CD4 TCRs associated with the vaccine covered the entire spike protein, and the dominant responses were in regions 160-218 and 743-854. Most participants were white British and females outnumbered males, and the authors suggested that clonal diversity may have been underestimated. A significant rise in spike-specific TCR breadth and depth was observed after two AZD1222 doses relative to day 0 and relative to MenACWY recipients. No day 14 peak-response samples were available, so repertoires were characterized only after the peak T cell response. In the small 56-69-year group, the increase in depth fell short of significance, most likely because of low power.

A distance of 17 bases separates the germline ends of V and J, which lose 5 bases and 4 bases respectively. The cysteine opens and the phenylalanine closes a CDR3 of 15 amino acids. The read is trimmed to its CDR3 DNA, 45 bases read in frame from base 1. Taken from the germline V gene, the CDR1 and CDR2 loops are MNHEY and SVGEGT. The CDR3 regions of human TCRbeta chains were analyzed by immunosequencing. In the authors' own workflow: TCRs in the repertoires were matched against a reference library of SARS-CoV-2-specific TCRs that had been generated with the MIRA antigen-specificity platform. Breadth was defined as the fraction of unique TCRs that were SARS-CoV-2-associated, and depth was defined as the fraction of total T cells that were SARS-CoV-2-associated. Using the MIRA data, every spike-specific TCR was mapped to the spike region that the TCR reacted to and assigned to either a CD4 or a CD8 class. Log10-transformed breadth and depth values were compared by one-way ANOVA with Sidak's multiple comparisons tests. TCRdb obtained this table from immuneACCESS and retained in-frame rearrangements with V and J assigned. These tables miss some clones; where compared with another copy, unresolved V genes account for less than half of the shortfall, and the remainder is unexplained. The V and J calls and clone size were taken over from that table, and D and trimming were inferred from the DNA. The sample contains 150,000 or so clones, more than 90% of them found a single time. The ten largest clones take up 4% to 5.5% of the sample.

The time point label, read with the paper, signifies: baseline before first vaccination. The vaccinee samples were drawn from two UK trials, COV001 and COV002, one of which was a single-blind randomized controlled phase 2/3 trial testing AZD1222 (ChAdOx1 nCoV-19) in healthy adults. Trial participant PBMC samples were collected at day 0 and day 28 after the second dose for TCRbeta chain sequencing. Recombination connected TRBV6-2 or TRBV6-3 to TRBJ1-1, with the D segment identity uncertain. Sequencing used peripheral blood, obtained on day 0 of AZD1222 vaccination. The source is an adult in good health. The DNA is as follows: TGTGCCAGCAGTCCGAATGACCCACGAGTCACTGAAGCTTTCTTT. Its coded protein is CASSPNDPRVTEAFF.